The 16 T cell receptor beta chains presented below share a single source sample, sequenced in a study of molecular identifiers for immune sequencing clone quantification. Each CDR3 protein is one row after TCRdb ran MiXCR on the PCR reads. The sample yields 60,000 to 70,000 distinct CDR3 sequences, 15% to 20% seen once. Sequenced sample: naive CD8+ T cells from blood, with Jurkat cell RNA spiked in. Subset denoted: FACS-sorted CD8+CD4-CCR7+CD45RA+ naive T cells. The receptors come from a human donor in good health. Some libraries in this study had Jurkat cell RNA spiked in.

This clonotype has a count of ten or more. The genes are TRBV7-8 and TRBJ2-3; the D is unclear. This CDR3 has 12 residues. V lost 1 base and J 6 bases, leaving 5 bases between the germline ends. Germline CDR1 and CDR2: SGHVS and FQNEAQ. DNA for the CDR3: TGTGCCAGCAGCTTAGTTTGGGATACGCAGTATTTT. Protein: CASSLVWDTQYF.

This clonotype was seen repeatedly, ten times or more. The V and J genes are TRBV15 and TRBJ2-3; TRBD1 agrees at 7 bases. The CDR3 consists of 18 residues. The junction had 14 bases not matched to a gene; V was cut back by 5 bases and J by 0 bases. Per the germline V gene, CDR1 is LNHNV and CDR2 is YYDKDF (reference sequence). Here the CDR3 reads CATSDLELRDRSTDTQYF. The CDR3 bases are TGTGCCACCAGCGATTTAGAGTTAAGGGACAGAAGCACAGATACGCAGTATTTT.

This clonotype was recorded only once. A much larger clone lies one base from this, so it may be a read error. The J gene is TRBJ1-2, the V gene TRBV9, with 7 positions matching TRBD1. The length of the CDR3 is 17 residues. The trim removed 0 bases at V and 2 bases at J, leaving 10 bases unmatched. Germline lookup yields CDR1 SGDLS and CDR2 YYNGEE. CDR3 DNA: TGTGCCAGCAGCGTAGGGGTAGGGGGCTCGCTGAACTATGGCTACACCTTC. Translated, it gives CASSVGVGGSLNYGYTF.

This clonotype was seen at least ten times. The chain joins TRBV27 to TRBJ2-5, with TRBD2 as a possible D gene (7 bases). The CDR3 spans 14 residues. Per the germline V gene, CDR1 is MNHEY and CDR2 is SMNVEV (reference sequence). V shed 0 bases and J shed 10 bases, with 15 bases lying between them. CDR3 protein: CASSLSVSRGGQYF. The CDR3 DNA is TGTGCCAGCAGTTTATCGGTCTCAAGGGGGGGCCAGTACTTC.

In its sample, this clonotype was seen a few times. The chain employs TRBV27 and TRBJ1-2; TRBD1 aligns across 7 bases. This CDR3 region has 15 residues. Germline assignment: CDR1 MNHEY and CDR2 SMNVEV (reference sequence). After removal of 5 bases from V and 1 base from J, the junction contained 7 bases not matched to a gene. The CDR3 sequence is CASSDRAKINYGYTF. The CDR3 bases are TGTGCCAGCAGTGACAGGGCCAAGATTAACTATGGCTACACCTTC.

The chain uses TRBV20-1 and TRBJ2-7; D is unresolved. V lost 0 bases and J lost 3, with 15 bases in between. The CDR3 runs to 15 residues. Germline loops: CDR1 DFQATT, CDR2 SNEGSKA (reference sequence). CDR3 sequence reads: CSAREIESPIYEQYF. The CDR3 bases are TGCAGTGCTAGAGAGATCGAGTCCCCAATCTACGAGCAGTACTTC.

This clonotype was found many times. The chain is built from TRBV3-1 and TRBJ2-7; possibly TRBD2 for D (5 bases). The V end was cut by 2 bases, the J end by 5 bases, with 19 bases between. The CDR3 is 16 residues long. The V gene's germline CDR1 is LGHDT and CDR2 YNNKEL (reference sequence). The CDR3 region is CASSQPRAVEGHEQYF. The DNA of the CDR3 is TGTGCCAGCAGCCAACCCCGCGCCGTTGAGGGCCACGAGCAGTACTTC.

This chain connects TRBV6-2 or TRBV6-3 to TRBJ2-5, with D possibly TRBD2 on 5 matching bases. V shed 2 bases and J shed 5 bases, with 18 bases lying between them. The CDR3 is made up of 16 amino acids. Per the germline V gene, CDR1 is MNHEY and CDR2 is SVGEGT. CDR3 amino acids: CASSYTLQEARETQYF. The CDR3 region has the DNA TGTGCCAGCAGTTACACGCTCCAGGAGGCGAGGGAGACCCAGTACTTC.

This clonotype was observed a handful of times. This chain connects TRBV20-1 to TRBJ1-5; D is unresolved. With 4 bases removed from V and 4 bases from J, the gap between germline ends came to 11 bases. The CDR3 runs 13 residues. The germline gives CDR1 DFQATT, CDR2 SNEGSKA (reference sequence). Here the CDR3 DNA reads TGCAGTGCTAACCCGGACGAGAATCAGCCCCAGCATTTT. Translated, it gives CSANPDENQPQHF.

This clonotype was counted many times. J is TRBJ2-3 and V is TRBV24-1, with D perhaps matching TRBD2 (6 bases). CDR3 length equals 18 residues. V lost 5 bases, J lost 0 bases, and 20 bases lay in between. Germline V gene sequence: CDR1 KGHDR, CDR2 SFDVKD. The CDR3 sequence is CATSASPQGGISTDTQYF. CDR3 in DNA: TGTGCCACCAGTGCCTCCCCCCAGGGCGGGATTAGCACAGATACGCAGTATTTT.

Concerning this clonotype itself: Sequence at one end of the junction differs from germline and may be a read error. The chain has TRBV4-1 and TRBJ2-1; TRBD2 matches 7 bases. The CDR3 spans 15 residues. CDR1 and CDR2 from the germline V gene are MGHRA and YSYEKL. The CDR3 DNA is TGCGCCTGCAGCCGCGGACTAGAGGCGTCCGATGAGCAGTTCTTC. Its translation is CACSRGLEASDEQFF.

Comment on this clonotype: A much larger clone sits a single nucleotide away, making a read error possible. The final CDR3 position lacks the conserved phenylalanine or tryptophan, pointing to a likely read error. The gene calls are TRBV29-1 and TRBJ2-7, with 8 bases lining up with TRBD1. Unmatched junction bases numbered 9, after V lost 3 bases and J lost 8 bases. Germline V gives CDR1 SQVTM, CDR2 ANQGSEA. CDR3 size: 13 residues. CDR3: CSVDGTGPYQQYL. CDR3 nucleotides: TGCAGCGTTGACGGGACAGGTCCCTATCAGCAGTACCTC.

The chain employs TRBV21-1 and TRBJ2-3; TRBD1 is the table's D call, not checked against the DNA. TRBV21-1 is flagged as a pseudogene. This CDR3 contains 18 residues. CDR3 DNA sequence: TGTGCCAGCAGCAAAGGGGACAGTATTTCCCCCCCGACACATACGCAGTATTTT. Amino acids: CASSKGDSISPPTHTQYF.

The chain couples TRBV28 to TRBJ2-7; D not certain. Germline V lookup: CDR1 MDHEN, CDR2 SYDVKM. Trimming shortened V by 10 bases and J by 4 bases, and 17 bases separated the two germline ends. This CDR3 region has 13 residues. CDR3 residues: CATLPANLYEQYF. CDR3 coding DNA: TGTGCCACACTCCCGGCAAACCTGTACGAGCAGTACTTC. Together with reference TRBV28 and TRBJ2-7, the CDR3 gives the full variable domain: DVKVTQSSRYLVKRTGEKVFLECVQDMDHENMFWYRQDPGLGLRLIYFSYDVKMKEKGDIPEGYSVSREKKERFSLILESASTNQTSMYLCATLPANLYEQYFGPGTRLTVT.

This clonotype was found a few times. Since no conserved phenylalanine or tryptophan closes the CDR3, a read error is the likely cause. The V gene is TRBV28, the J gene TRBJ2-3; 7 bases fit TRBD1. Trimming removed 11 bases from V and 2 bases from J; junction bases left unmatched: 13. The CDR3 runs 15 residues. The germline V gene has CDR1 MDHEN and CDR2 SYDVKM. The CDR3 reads CASHGRDSSTDTQYL. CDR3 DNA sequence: TGTGCCTCCCATGGCCGGGACAGTTCCACAGATACGCAGTATCTT.

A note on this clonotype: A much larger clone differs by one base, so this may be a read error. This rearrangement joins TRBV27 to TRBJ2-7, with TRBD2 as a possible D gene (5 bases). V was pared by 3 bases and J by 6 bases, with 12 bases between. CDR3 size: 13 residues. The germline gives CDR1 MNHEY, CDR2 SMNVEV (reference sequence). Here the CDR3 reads CASSFGGFLEQYF. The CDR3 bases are TGTGCCAGCAGTTTCGGAGGTTTCCTCGAGCAGTACTTC.